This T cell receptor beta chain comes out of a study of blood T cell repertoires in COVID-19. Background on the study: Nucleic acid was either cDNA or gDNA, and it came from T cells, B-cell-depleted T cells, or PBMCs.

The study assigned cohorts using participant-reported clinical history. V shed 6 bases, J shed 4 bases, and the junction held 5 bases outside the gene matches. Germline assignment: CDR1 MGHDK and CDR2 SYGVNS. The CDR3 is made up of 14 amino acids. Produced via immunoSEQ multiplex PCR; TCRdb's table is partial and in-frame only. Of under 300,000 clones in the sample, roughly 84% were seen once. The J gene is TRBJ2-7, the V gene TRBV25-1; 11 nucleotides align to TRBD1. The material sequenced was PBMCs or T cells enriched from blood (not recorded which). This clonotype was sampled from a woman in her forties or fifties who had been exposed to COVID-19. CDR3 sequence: CASRDGQGAYEQYF. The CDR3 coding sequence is TGTGCCAGCAGAGACGGACAGGGGGCATACGAGCAGTACTTC.